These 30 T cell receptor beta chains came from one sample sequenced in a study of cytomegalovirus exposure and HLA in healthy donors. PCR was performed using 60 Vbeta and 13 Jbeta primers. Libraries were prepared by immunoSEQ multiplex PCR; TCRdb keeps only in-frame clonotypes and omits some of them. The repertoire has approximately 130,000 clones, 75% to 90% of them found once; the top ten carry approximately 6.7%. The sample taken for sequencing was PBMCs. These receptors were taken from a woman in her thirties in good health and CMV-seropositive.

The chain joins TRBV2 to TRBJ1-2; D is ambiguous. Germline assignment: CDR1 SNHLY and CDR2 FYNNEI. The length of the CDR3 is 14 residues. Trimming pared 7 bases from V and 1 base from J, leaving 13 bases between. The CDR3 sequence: CASTRGQLNYGYTF. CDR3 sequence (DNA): TGTGCCAGCACCCGAGGGCAGCTTAACTATGGCTACACCTTC.

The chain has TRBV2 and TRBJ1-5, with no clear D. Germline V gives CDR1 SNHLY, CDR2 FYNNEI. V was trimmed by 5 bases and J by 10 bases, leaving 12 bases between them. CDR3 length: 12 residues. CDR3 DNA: TGTGCCAGCAGTCCAGATAAATCACCCCAGCATTTT. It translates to CASSPDKSPQHF.

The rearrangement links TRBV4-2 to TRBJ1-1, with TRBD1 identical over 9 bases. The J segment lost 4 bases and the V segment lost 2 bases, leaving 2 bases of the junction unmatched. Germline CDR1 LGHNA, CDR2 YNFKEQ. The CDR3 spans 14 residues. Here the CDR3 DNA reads TGTGCCAGCAGCCAACCGACAGGGGGCACTGAAGCTTTCTTT. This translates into CASSQPTGGTEAFF.

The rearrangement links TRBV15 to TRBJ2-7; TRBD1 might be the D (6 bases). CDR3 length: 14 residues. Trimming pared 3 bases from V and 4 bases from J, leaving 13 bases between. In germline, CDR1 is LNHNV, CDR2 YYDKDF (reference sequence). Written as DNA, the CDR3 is TGTGCCACCAGCAGGGGGGCATTACCTTACGAGCAGTACTTC. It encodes CATSRGALPYEQYF.

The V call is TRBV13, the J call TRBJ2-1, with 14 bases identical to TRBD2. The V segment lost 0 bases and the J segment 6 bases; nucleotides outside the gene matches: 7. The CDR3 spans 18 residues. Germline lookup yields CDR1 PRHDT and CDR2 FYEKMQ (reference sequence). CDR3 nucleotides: TGTGCCAGCAGCTTAGGGCGACTAGCGGGAGGGGAATTCAATGAGCAGTTCTTC. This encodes CASSLGRLAGGEFNEQFF.

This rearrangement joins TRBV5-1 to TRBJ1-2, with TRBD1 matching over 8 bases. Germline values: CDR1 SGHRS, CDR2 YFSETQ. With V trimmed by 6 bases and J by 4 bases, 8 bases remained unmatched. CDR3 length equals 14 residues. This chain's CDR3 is CASTFTGGPYGYTF. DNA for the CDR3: TGCGCCAGCACCTTCACAGGGGGGCCCTATGGCTACACCTTC.

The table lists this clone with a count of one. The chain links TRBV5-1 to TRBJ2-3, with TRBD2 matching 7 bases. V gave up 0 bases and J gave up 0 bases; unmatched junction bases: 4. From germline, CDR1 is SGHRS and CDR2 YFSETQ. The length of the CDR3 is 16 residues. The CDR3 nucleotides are TGCGCCAGCAGCTTGGGACTAGCAATGAGCACAGATACGCAGTATTTT. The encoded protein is CASSLGLAMSTDTQYF.

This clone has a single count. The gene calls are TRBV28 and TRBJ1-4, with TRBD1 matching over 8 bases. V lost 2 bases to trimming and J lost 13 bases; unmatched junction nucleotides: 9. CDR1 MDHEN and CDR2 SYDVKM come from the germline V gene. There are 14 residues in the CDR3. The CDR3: CASSLRLGGTGLFF. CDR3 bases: TGTGCCAGCAGTTTACGGTTAGGGGGGACAGGACTGTTTTTT. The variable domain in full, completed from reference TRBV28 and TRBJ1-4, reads DVKVTQSSRYLVKRTGEKVFLECVQDMDHENMFWYRQDPGLGLRLIYFSYDVKMKEKGDIPEGYSVSREKKERFSLILESASTNQTSMYLCASSLRLGGTGLFFGSGTQLSVL.

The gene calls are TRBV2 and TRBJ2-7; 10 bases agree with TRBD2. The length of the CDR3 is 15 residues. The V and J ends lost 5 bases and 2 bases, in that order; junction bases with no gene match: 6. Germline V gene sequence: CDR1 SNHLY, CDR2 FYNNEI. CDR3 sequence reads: CASSSTSGVAYEQYF. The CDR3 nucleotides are TGTGCCAGCAGTTCCACTAGCGGGGTTGCCTACGAGCAGTACTTC.

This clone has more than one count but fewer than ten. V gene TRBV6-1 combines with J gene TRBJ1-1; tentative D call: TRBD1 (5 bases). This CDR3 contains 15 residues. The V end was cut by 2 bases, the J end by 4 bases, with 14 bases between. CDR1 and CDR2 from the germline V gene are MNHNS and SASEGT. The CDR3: CASSELGHRSTEAFF. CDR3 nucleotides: TGTGCCAGCAGTGAATTAGGCCACAGGAGCACTGAAGCTTTCTTT.

The CDR3 region has the DNA TGTGCCAGCAGTATTCAAGGCCGGGGACTAGGAGGGGGTTCCACAGATACGCAGTATTTT. It specifies CASSIQGRGLGGGSTDTQYF. The genes are TRBV27 and TRBJ2-3, with 8 bases matching TRBD2. The CDR3 has 20 amino acids. Trimming removed 5 bases from V and 2 bases from J; junction bases left unmatched: 21. CDR1 is MNHEY and CDR2 is SMNVEV in the germline V gene (reference sequence).

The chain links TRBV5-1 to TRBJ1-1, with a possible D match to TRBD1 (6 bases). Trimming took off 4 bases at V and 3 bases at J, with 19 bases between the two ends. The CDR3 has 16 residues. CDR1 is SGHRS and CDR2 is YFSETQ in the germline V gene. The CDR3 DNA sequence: TGCGCCAGCAGCCGGGGGGGCGGGCTGTGGGACACTGAAGCTTTCTTT. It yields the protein CASSRGGGLWDTEAFF.

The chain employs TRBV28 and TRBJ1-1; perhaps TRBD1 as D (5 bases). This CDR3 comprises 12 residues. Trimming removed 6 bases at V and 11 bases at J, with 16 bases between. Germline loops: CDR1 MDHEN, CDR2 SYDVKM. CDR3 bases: TGTGCCAGCAGCTCCTACACCGGGGGGGCTTTCTTT. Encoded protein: CASSSYTGGAFF.

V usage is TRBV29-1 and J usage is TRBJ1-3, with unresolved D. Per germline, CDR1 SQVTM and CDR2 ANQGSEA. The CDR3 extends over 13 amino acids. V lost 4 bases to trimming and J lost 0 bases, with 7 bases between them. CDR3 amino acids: CSVAESSGNTIYF. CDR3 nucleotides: TGCAGCGTTGCTGAGAGCTCTGGAAACACCATATATTTT.

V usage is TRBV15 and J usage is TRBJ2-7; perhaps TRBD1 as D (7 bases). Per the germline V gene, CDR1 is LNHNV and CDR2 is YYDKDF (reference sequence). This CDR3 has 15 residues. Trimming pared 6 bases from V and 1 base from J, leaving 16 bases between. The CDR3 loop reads CATSAGTDPSYEQYF. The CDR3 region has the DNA TGTGCCACCAGTGCGGGGACAGACCCTTCCTACGAGCAGTACTTC. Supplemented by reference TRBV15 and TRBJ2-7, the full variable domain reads DAMVIQNPRYQVTQFGKPVTLSCSQTLNHNVMYWYQQKSSQAPKLLFHYYDKDFNNEADTPDNFQSRRPNTSFCFLDIRSPGLGDTAMYLCATSAGTDPSYEQYFGPGTRLTVT.

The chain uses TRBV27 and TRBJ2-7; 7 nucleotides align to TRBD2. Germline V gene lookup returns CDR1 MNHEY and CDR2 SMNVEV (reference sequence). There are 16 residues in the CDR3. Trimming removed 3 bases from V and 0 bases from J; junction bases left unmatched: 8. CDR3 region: CASSFQPSGFSYEQYF. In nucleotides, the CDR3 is TGTGCCAGCAGTTTCCAGCCTAGCGGTTTCTCCTACGAGCAGTACTTC.

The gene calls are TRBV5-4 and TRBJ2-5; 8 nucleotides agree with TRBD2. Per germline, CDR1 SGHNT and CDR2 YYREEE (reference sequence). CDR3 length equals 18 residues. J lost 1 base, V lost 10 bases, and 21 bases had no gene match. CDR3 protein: CAFSSGSSGLGFQETQYF. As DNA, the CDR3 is TGTGCCTTCTCCTCAGGGTCTAGCGGGTTAGGATTCCAAGAGACCCAGTACTTC.

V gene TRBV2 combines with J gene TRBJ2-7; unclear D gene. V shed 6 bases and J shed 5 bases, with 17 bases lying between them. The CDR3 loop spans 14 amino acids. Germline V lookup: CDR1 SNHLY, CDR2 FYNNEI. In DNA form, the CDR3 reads TGTGCCAGCAGCTTGCGAGTCTCACGGGACGAGCAGTACTTC. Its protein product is CASSLRVSRDEQYF.

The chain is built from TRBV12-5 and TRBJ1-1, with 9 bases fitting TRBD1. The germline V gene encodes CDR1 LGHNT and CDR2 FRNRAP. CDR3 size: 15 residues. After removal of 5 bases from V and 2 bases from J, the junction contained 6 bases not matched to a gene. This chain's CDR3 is CASGVTGGANTEAFF. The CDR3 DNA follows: TGTGCTAGTGGTGTTACAGGGGGCGCAAACACTGAAGCTTTCTTT.

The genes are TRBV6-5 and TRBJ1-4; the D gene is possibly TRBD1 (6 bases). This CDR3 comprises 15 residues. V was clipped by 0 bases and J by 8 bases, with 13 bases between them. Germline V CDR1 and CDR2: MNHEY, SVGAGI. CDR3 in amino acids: CASSYSKGGGEKLFF. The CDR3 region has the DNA TGTGCCAGCAGTTACTCGAAGGGGGGGGGCGAAAAACTGTTTTTT.

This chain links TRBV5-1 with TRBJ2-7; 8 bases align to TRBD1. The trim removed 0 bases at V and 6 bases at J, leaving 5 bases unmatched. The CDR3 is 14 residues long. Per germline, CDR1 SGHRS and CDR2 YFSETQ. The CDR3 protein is CASSLGQGASEQYF. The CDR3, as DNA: TGCGCCAGCAGCTTGGGGCAGGGGGCCTCCGAGCAGTACTTC.

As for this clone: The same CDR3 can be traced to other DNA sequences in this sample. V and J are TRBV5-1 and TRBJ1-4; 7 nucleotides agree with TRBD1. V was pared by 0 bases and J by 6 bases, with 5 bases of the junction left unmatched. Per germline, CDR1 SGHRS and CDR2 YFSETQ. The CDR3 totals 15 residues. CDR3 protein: CASSLAGTADEKLFF. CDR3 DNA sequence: TGCGCCAGCAGCTTGGCCGGGACAGCGGATGAAAAACTGTTTTTT.

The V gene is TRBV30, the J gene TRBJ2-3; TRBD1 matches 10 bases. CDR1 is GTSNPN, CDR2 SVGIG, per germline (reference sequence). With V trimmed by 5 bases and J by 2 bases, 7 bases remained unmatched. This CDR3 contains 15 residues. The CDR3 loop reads CAWEGQGRVTDTQYF. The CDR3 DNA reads TGTGCCTGGGAGGGACAGGGGAGGGTCACAGATACGCAGTATTTT. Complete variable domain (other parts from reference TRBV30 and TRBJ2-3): SQTIHQWPATLVQPVGSPLSLECTVEGTSNPNLYWYRQAAGRGLQLLFYSVGIGQISSEVPQNLSASRPQDRQFILSSKKLLLSDSGFYLCAWEGQGRVTDTQYFGPGTRLTVL.

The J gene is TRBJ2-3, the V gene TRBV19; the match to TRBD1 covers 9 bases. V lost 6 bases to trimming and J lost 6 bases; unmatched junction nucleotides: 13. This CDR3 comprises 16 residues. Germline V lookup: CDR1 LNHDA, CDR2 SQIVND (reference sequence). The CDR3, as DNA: TGTGCCAGTAGGCCTACAGGGGGCGGTAAGGCGGATACGCAGTATTTT. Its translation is CASRPTGGGKADTQYF.

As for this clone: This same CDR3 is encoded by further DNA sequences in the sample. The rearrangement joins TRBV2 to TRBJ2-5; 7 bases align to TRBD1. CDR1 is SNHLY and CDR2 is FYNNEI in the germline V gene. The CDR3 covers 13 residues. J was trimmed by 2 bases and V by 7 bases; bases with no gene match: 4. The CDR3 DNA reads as TGTGCCAGCACCAGGGACAGACAAGAGACCCAGTACTTC. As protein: CASTRDRQETQYF.

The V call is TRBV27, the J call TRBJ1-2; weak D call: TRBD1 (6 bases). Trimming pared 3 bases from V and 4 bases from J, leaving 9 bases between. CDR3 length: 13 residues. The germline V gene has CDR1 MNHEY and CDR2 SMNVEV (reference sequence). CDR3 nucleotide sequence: TGTGCCAGCAGTTTTAGGGGGAGCTATGGCTACACCTTC. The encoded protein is CASSFRGSYGYTF.

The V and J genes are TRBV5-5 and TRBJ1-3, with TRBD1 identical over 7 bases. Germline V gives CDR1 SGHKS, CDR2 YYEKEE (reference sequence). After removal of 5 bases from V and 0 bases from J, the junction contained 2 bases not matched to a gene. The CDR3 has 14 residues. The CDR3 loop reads CASRTGVSGNTIYF. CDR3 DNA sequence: TGTGCCAGCAGAACAGGGGTCTCTGGAAACACCATATATTTT.

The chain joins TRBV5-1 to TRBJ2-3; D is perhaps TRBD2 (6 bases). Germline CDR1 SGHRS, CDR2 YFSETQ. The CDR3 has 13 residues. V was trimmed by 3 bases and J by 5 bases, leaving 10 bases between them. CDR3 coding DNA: TGCGCCAGCAGCTCTTTCGGGGGAGATACGCAGTATTTT. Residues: CASSSFGGDTQYF.

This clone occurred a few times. CDR3 DNA sequence: TGTGCCAGCAGTCTGGGCAGTGAAGGCGAGCAGTACTTC. It yields the protein CASSLGSEGEQYF. The chain combines TRBV2 with TRBJ2-7, with unresolved D. V was shortened by 5 bases and J by 6 bases, with 14 bases between the two germline ends. The CDR3 runs 13 residues. Germline V lookup: CDR1 SNHLY, CDR2 FYNNEI.

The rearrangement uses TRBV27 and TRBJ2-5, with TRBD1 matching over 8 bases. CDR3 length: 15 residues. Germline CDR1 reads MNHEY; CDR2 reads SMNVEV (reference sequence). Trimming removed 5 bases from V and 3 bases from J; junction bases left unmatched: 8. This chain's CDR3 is CASSTEQTGEETQYF. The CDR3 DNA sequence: TGTGCCAGCAGTACAGAACAGACAGGGGAAGAGACCCAGTACTTC.